This paragraph covers one T cell receptor (beta chain) sequence. It lacks a known antigen. No base quality information exists; no much larger clone differs at one position. The sample's treatment or condition label, decoded: allogeneic hematopoietic cell transplantation with graft depleted of TCRalphabeta T cells and CD19 B cells. Transplant recipients were children who received TCRalphabeta/CD19-depleted allogeneic hematopoietic cell grafts. The source of the sample is a study of T-cell reconstitution after alpha-beta-depleted transplantation in children (dated by TCRdb to about 2016). With respect to the entire study: T-cell immune reconstitution after TCRalphabeta/CD19-depleted allogeneic hematopoietic cell transplantation in children was quantitatively tracked in the study by means of TCR repertoire profiling. Overall results and qualifications from the work: Over subsequent months, a decline in hyperexpanded clone frequencies was noted, and after one year, T-cell counts and TCRbeta diversity were mostly ascribed to newly produced T cells. In some patients, the high TCRbeta diversity seen at day 60 was put down to recipient T cells and intrathymic progenitors that had survived conditioning. The apparently early recovery of alphabetaT-cell counts about two months after transplant reportedly depended on only several hundred rapidly expanded clones that came from non-depleted graft cells.

Preparation of the library involved PCR. Sequencing relied on an Illumina HiSeq 2500. TCR library preparation used molecular barcoding, with unique molecular identifiers applied to normalize quantification of the TCRbeta repertoire. TCRdb passed the public sequencing reads through fastp at Q25 and MiXCR, retaining productive beta sequences. CDR3 protein duplicates are merged, each entry listing the most common genes and DNA. The sample table shows 780,000 or so distinct CDR3 sequences, and roughly 15% are seen once. The top ten clones comprise approximately 5% of the sample. Inclusive of the bounding cysteine and phenylalanine, the CDR3 is 15 residues long. Only the CDR3 DNA stays, 45 bases, in frame from base 1. The V end loses 1 base and the J end loses 4 bases, and a stretch of 11 bases separates them. Via the germline V gene (reference sequence), CDR1 is SEHNR and CDR2 FQNEAQ.

Sequencing used PBMCs, mostly from graft donor cells, obtained 360 days after TCRalphabeta/CD19-depleted stem cell transplant. This TCR derives from a male patient younger than 18 who had a stem cell transplant for acute lymphoblastic leukemia, so the T cells may come from the graft donor. The chain is encoded by TRBV7-9 joined to TRBJ1-5; possibly the D gene is TRBD1, per 6 matching bases. The CDR3 has the sequence CASSLGGGDNQPQHF. Read as DNA, the sequence is TGTGCCAGCAGCTTAGGCGGGGGCGATAATCAGCCCCAGCATTTT.